The 17 T cell receptor beta chains below come from one sample, sequenced in a study of cytomegalovirus exposure and HLA in healthy donors. Vbeta (60) and Jbeta (13) primers were used in the PCR. Profiling relied on immunoSEQ multiplex PCR, and the TCRdb table lists in-frame clones only, not all of them. The repertoire holds around 200,000 clones, about two thirds seen once, with approximately 2.5% in the top ten. Source material: PBMCs. The receptors derive from a man in his forties or fifties in good health and CMV-seropositive.

The gene calls are TRBV13 and TRBJ1-5; D perhaps matches TRBD1 (5 bases). CDR1 and CDR2 (germline): PRHDT, FYEKMQ (reference sequence). Trimming removed 5 bases from V and 4 bases from J, with 9 bases in between. This CDR3 region has 13 residues. The CDR3 coding sequence is TGTGCCAGCAGCAACGGGGGGAATCAGCCCCAGCATTTT. Its translation is CASSNGGNQPQHF.

J is TRBJ2-7 and V is TRBV7-9; TRBD1 agrees at 9 bases. The CDR3 consists of 15 residues. The J segment lost 0 bases and the V segment lost 6 bases, leaving 6 bases of the junction unmatched. Germline assignment: CDR1 SEHNR and CDR2 FQNEAQ (reference sequence). The CDR3 region has the DNA TGTGCCAGCAGTCCCGGGACAGGGATCTCCTACGAGCAGTACTTC. This translates into CASSPGTGISYEQYF.

This chain links TRBV2 with TRBJ2-3; TRBD2 matches at 8 bases. Germline CDR1 and CDR2: SNHLY and FYNNEI. The CDR3 totals 14 residues. Trimming cost V 7 bases and J 2 bases; bases outside gene matches: 5. The CDR3: CASKAAGDTDTQYF. The CDR3 DNA is TGTGCCAGCAAGGCAGCGGGGGACACAGATACGCAGTATTTT.

The chain uses TRBV27 and TRBJ2-7, with TRBD2 matching 7 bases. The J segment lost 3 bases and the V segment lost 5 bases, leaving 16 bases of the junction unmatched. The CDR3 consists of 17 residues. Germline-derived CDR1 and CDR2 are MNHEY and SMNVEV (reference sequence). The CDR3 region has the DNA TGTGCCAGCAGTCCCTCCTTGGGGGAGGGGCCTGGCTACGAGCAGTACTTC. Amino acids: CASSPSLGEGPGYEQYF.

The chain links TRBV6-5 to TRBJ2-1; D may be TRBD2 (6 bases). Trimming pared 8 bases from V and 7 bases from J, leaving 15 bases between. Germline values: CDR1 MNHEY, CDR2 SVGAGI. The CDR3 totals 13 residues. The CDR3 spells CASRTKVWNEQFF. CDR3 nucleotide sequence: TGTGCCAGCCGGACTAAGGTCTGGAATGAGCAGTTCTTC.

This chain joins TRBV2 and TRBJ1-5, with D uncertain. CDR1 and CDR2 (germline): SNHLY, FYNNEI. Trimming shortened V by 6 bases and J by 0 bases, and 15 bases separated the two germline ends. CDR3 length: 16 amino acids. CDR3 sequence reads: CASSTPGLGSNQPQHF. The CDR3 DNA reads TGTGCCAGCAGCACGCCTGGACTAGGTAGCAATCAGCCCCAGCATTTT.

This clone was recorded a few times. The V gene is TRBV7-6, the J gene TRBJ2-5, with 8 bases aligning to TRBD1. The CDR3 has 14 residues. V trimming: 0 bases; J trimming: 11 bases; junction bases outside the gene matches: 8. The germline V gene has CDR1 SGHVS and CDR2 FNYEAQ. The CDR3 protein is CASSLARGQGAQYF. The CDR3 nucleotides read TGTGCCAGCAGCTTAGCCCGAGGACAGGGAGCGCAGTACTTC. Complete variable domain (other parts from reference TRBV7-6 and TRBJ2-5): GAGVSQSPRYKVTKRGQDVALRCDPISGHVSLYWYRQALGQGPEFLTYFNYEAQQDKSGLPNDRFSAERPEGSISTLTIQRTEQRDSAMYRCASSLARGQGAQYFGPGTRLLVL.

The V and J genes are TRBV27 and TRBJ2-7; 8 nucleotides agree with TRBD1. This CDR3 comprises 14 residues. Trimming took 7 bases from V and 3 from J; bases not matched to a gene: 8. Per the germline V gene, CDR1 is MNHEY and CDR2 is SMNVEV (reference sequence). In DNA, the CDR3 is TGTGCCAGCACCTTGACAGGGGAAGGCTACGAGCAGTACTTC. Translation gives CASTLTGEGYEQYF.

Only a few counts were recorded for this clone. The V and J genes are TRBV2 and TRBJ2-3; D possibly corresponds to TRBD1 (6 bases). Germline V gene sequence: CDR1 SNHLY, CDR2 FYNNEI. Trimming took 7 bases from V and 2 from J, leaving 19 bases between them. The CDR3 loop spans 16 amino acids. CDR3 loop: CASNSPGHRITDTQYF. DNA for the CDR3: TGTGCCAGCAATAGCCCGGGACACCGTATCACAGATACGCAGTATTTT.

The chain employs TRBV7-8 and TRBJ2-7, with no clear D. The V end lost 4 bases, the J end lost 2 bases, and 15 bases lay between the germline ends. Germline CDR1 and CDR2: SGHVS and FQNEAQ. The length of the CDR3 is 15 residues. The CDR3 sequence: CASSSNGDPPYEQYF. The CDR3 DNA sequence: TGTGCCAGCAGCTCCAATGGAGACCCGCCCTACGAGCAGTACTTC. The full variable domain, rest sourced from reference TRBV7-8 and TRBJ2-7, is GAGVSQSPRYKVAKRGQDVALRCDPISGHVSLFWYQQALGQGPEFLTYFQNEAQLDKSGLPSDRFFAERPEGSVSTLKIQRTQQEDSAVYLCASSSNGDPPYEQYFGPGTRLTVT.

This clone has only a few counts. CDR3 region: CASRLRGRDTEAFF. The CDR3 region has the DNA TGTGCCAGCAGATTGAGGGGGAGGGACACTGAAGCTTTCTTT. The J gene is TRBJ1-1, the V gene TRBV5-6, with a possible D match to TRBD1 (6 bases). This CDR3 region has 14 residues. V lost 5 bases and J 3 bases, leaving 14 bases between the germline ends. Germline-derived CDR1 and CDR2 are SGHDT and YYEEEE.

Worth noting for this clone: The junction and the germline gene differ at one end; a read error may be behind it. This chain connects TRBV6-5 to TRBJ2-1; maybe TRBD1 (6 bases). The CDR3 is made up of 12 amino acids. Per the germline V gene, CDR1 is MNHEY and CDR2 is SVGAGI. Here the CDR3 DNA reads TGTGTCAGCAGCCCAGGGGCCAATGAGCAGTTCTTC. It encodes CVSSPGANEQFF.

J is TRBJ2-5 and V is TRBV4-1; tentatively, D is TRBD1 (5 bases). Germline CDR1 is MGHRA and CDR2 is YSYEKL. The CDR3 totals 16 residues. Trimming removed 1 base from V and 5 bases from J, with 17 bases in between. CDR3 bases: TGCGCCAGCAGCCAAGTAGACAGCGCTTCAGAGGAGACCCAGTACTTC. Amino acid sequence: CASSQVDSASEETQYF.

This sequence joins TRBV5-1 and TRBJ2-7; D might be TRBD2 (5 bases). The CDR3 has 14 amino acids. The germline V and J ends were trimmed by 4 bases and 4 bases, with 15 bases remaining between them. Germline CDR1 and CDR2: SGHRS and YFSETQ. CDR3 sequence (DNA): TGCGCCAGCAGCGGACTGCAGGAAAGATACGAGCAGTACTTC. Its protein product is CASSGLQERYEQYF.

The V gene is TRBV4-2, the J gene TRBJ1-3; D not certain. V gave up 0 bases and J gave up 0 bases, with 6 bases separating them. The CDR3 runs 15 residues. Germline values: CDR1 LGHNA, CDR2 YNFKEQ. CDR3 amino acids: CASSQDQNSGNTIYF. CDR3 DNA sequence: TGTGCCAGCAGCCAAGACCAGAACTCTGGAAACACCATATATTTT.

V and J are TRBV27 and TRBJ1-4; TRBD1 matches 7 bases. Looked up from germline, CDR1 is MNHEY and CDR2 is SMNVEV (reference sequence). The CDR3 contains 15 residues. V gave up 5 bases and J gave up 6 bases; unmatched junction bases: 9. The CDR3 is CASSLTGVGYEKLFF. The CDR3 DNA is TGTGCCAGCAGTCTTACAGGGGTTGGTTATGAAAAACTGTTTTTT.

The chain employs TRBV27 and TRBJ1-2; TRBD1 might be the D (5 bases). The CDR3 totals 13 residues. The V end lost 3 bases, the J end lost 6 bases, and 11 bases lay between the germline ends. The germline CDR1 and CDR2 sequences are MNHEY and SMNVEV (reference sequence). As DNA, the CDR3 is TGTGCCAGCAGTTTGGGGCAGAACAATGGCTACACCTTC. Its translation: CASSLGQNNGYTF.